These 32 T cell receptor beta chains were all obtained from the same sample, sequenced in a study of T cell responses to AZD1222 COVID-19 vaccine. Sequencing was performed with immunoSEQ multiplex PCR; in TCRdb, only in-frame clones are kept and a portion is missing. Of 130,000 to 150,000 clones listed, under 95% are singletons. The specimen was peripheral blood, collected on day 0 of AZD1222 vaccination. All receptors derive from an adult in good health.

The chain couples TRBV11-2 to TRBJ2-3; TRBD1 aligns across 7 bases. With 5 bases clipped from V and 5 bases from J, the junction kept 10 bases outside the gene matches. The CDR3 extends over 15 amino acids. Germline V gives CDR1 SGHAT, CDR2 FQNNGV. The CDR3 spells CASSPRTGIIDTQYF. The CDR3, as DNA: TGTGCCAGCAGCCCCCGGACAGGAATCATAGATACGCAGTATTTT.

The genes are TRBV5-1 and TRBJ2-1; tentative D call: TRBD2 (6 bases). The ends were cut back, 2 bases at V and 4 bases at J, with 13 bases in the middle. The germline gives CDR1 SGHRS, CDR2 YFSETQ. The CDR3 has 15 residues. The CDR3 loop is CASSLRDLKYNEQFF. The CDR3 DNA sequence: TGCGCCAGCAGCTTACGGGACTTAAAATACAATGAGCAGTTCTTC. The variable domain in full, completed from reference TRBV5-1 and TRBJ2-1, reads KAGVTQTPRYLIKTRGQQVTLSCSPISGHRSVSWYQQTPGQGLQFLFEYFSETQRNKGNFPGRFSGRQFSNSRSEMNVSTLELGDSALYLCASSLRDLKYNEQFFGPGTRLTVL.

Written as DNA, the CDR3 is TGTGCCATCATAGCGGGAGTCTTTTCAGATACGCAGTATTTT. Translated: CAIIAGVFSDTQYF. J is TRBJ2-3 and V is TRBV7-2; 9 bases are a match to TRBD2. Unmatched junction bases numbered 9, after V lost 10 bases and J lost 4 bases. The CDR3 loop spans 14 amino acids. Per the germline V gene, CDR1 is SGHTA and CDR2 is FQGNSA.

V is TRBV10-2 and J is TRBJ2-5; D is possibly TRBD2 (5 bases). V lost 4 bases, J lost 9 bases, and 15 bases lay in between. The CDR3 length is 13 residues. The germline gives CDR1 WSHSY, CDR2 SAAADI. The CDR3 loop is CASSGSSSLPQYF. In DNA form, the CDR3 reads TGCGCCAGCAGTGGGTCTAGCAGCCTGCCCCAGTACTTC.

This clone showed up just once. The gene calls are TRBV6-1 and TRBJ1-2; D remains ambiguous. The length of the CDR3 is 16 residues. V gave up 1 base and J gave up 4 bases, with 16 bases separating them. Germline-derived CDR1 and CDR2 are MNHNS and SASEGT. The CDR3 is CASSEGIQTTIYGYTF. CDR3 nucleotide sequence: TGTGCCAGCAGTGAAGGGATCCAAACTACCATCTATGGCTACACCTTC.

This CDR3 is CASSVKGRWEKLFF. In DNA form, the CDR3 reads TGTGCCAGCAGTGTTAAGGGACGGTGGGAAAAACTGTTTTTT. The chain is built from TRBV2 and TRBJ1-4, with D possibly matching TRBD1 (5 bases). V was trimmed by 4 bases and J by 8 bases, leaving 14 bases between them. CDR1 is SNHLY and CDR2 is FYNNEI in the germline V gene. CDR3 length equals 14 residues.

The CDR3 here is CASSPTAGPTNYGYTF. In DNA form, the CDR3 reads TGTGCCAGCTCACCGACGGCAGGGCCCACTAACTATGGCTACACCTTC. The V and J genes are TRBV18 and TRBJ1-2, with D perhaps matching TRBD1 (5 bases). Germline V lookup: CDR1 KGHSH, CDR2 LQKENI. The ends were cut back, 3 bases at V and 0 bases at J, with 14 bases in the middle. This CDR3 has 16 amino acids.

In its sample, this clone was seen once. The chain links TRBV7-2 to TRBJ1-1, with 9 bases lining up with TRBD1. With 8 bases clipped from V and 4 bases from J, the junction kept 5 bases outside the gene matches. Germline-derived CDR1 and CDR2 are SGHTA and FQGNSA. CDR3 length: 13 amino acids. This CDR3 is CASLPTGGTEAFF. The CDR3 DNA reads TGTGCCAGCCTCCCGACAGGGGGCACTGAAGCTTTCTTT.

This chain connects TRBV7-2 to TRBJ2-3; 13 bases match TRBD2. V was pared by 3 bases and J by 4 bases, with 7 bases of the junction left unmatched. This CDR3 comprises 17 residues. Germline values: CDR1 SGHTA, CDR2 FQGNSA. The CDR3 loop reads CASSFRGLAGVSDTQYF. CDR3 sequence (DNA): TGTGCCAGCAGCTTCCGAGGACTAGCGGGGGTGTCAGATACGCAGTATTTT. Supplemented by reference TRBV7-2 and TRBJ2-3, the full variable domain reads GAGVSQSPSNKVTEKGKDVELRCDPISGHTALYWYRQSLGQGLEFLIYFQGNSAPDKSGLPSDRFSAERTGGSVSTLTIQRTQQEDSAVYLCASSFRGLAGVSDTQYFGPGTRLTVL.

The genes are TRBV5-4 and TRBJ2-5; D perhaps matches TRBD1 (5 bases). The CDR3 loop spans 13 amino acids. With 1 base removed from V and 4 bases from J, the gap between germline ends came to 8 bases. In germline, CDR1 is SGHNT, CDR2 YYREEE (reference sequence). The CDR3 is CASSLQGGETQYF. The CDR3 DNA is TGTGCCAGCAGCTTGCAGGGTGGAGAGACCCAGTACTTC.

The count of this clone is one. J is TRBJ2-7 and V is TRBV7-6; the D gene is possibly TRBD1 (5 bases). Germline assignment: CDR1 SGHVS and CDR2 FNYEAQ. V shed 1 base and J shed 0 bases, with 10 bases lying between them. CDR3 size: 15 residues. CDR3 sequence reads: CASSLGGRSSYEQYF. CDR3 sequence (DNA): TGTGCCAGCAGCTTAGGGGGCAGGAGCTCCTACGAGCAGTACTTC. Full variable domain (rest looked up from reference TRBV7-6 and TRBJ2-7): GAGVSQSPRYKVTKRGQDVALRCDPISGHVSLYWYRQALGQGPEFLTYFNYEAQQDKSGLPNDRFSAERPEGSISTLTIQRTEQRDSAMYRCASSLGGRSSYEQYFGPGTRLTVT.

The V call is TRBV7-2, the J call TRBJ2-7; possibly TRBD1 for D (5 bases). Deletions cut 7 bases from V and 0 bases from J, with 10 bases between. The CDR3 runs to 13 residues. Germline lookup yields CDR1 SGHTA and CDR2 FQGNSA. The CDR3 DNA is TGTGCCAGCACCCCAGGGATCTCCTACGAGCAGTACTTC. Protein sequence: CASTPGISYEQYF.

V and J are TRBV7-3 and TRBJ1-1, with D perhaps matching TRBD1 (5 bases). CDR1 is SGHTA and CDR2 is FQGTGA in the germline V gene. With 5 bases removed from V and 0 bases from J, the gap between germline ends came to 22 bases. This CDR3 contains 18 residues. CDR3 residues: CASSRSSSTATLNTEAFF. The DNA of the CDR3 is TGTGCCAGCAGCCGCTCATCATCGACAGCGACATTGAACACTGAAGCTTTCTTT.

The gene calls are TRBV7-2 and TRBJ1-3, with TRBD1 matching 7 bases. V shed 2 bases, J shed 2 bases, and the junction held 6 bases outside the gene matches. CDR1 is SGHTA and CDR2 is FQGNSA in the germline V gene. The CDR3 contains 16 residues. Here the CDR3 DNA reads TGTGCCAGCAGCTTAAAGGACGGGACAGCTGGAAACACCATATATTTT. Translated, it gives CASSLKDGTAGNTIYF.

V is TRBV7-2 and J is TRBJ1-4; 8 bases align to TRBD1. V dropped 6 bases and J dropped 10; count of bases not matched to a gene: 10. CDR3 length equals 14 residues. Germline CDR1 reads SGHTA; CDR2 reads FQGNSA. The DNA for the CDR3 is TGTGCCAGCAGGCTGGGTCAGGGGGCAGGAAAACTGTTTTTT. Residues: CASRLGQGAGKLFF.

The chain couples TRBV6-2 or TRBV6-3 to TRBJ2-7; D is unresolved. V lost 2 bases and J 2 bases, leaving 13 bases between the germline ends. The CDR3 totals 15 residues. The germline V gene encodes CDR1 MNHEY and CDR2 SVGEGT. CDR3 in amino acids: CASSYGSGKTYEQYF. The CDR3 DNA reads TGTGCCAGCAGTTACGGGTCCGGAAAGACCTACGAGCAGTACTTC.

The chain joins TRBV20-1 to TRBJ2-2; D call uncertain. The CDR3 length is 11 residues. Trimming removed 6 bases from V and 12 bases from J, with 14 bases in between. Germline V gene sequence: CDR1 DFQATT, CDR2 SNEGSKA (reference sequence). CDR3 nucleotides: TGCAGTGCCTATTATAAGTTACAGCTGTTTTTT. Its translation is CSAYYKLQLFF.

The chain is built from TRBV11-3 and TRBJ2-2, with 10 bases aligning to TRBD2. This CDR3 has 16 amino acids. Germline CDR1 SGHNT, CDR2 YENEEA. V lost 3 bases and J lost 7; bases outside the gene matches: 8. CDR3 coding DNA: TGTGCCAGCAGCTTCCCCAGCGGGAGGGCCCACGGGGAGCTGTTTTTT. Its protein product is CASSFPSGRAHGELFF.

The chain has TRBV20-1 and TRBJ1-3; D is ambiguous. The V end was cut by 6 bases, the J end by 4 bases, with 4 bases between. The CDR3 has 10 amino acids. The germline V gene has CDR1 DFQATT and CDR2 SNEGSKA (reference sequence). The CDR3 DNA sequence: TGCAGTGCCGCCGGAAACACCATATATTTT. Protein: CSAAGNTIYF.

V is TRBV4-1 and J is TRBJ1-3; D not certain. V lost 2 bases and J lost 0, with 5 bases in between. The CDR3 extends over 14 amino acids. Germline V gene sequence: CDR1 MGHRA, CDR2 YSYEKL. DNA of the CDR3: TGCGCCAGCAGCCAACTGGACTCTGGAAACACCATATATTTT. Protein sequence: CASSQLDSGNTIYF.

The chain uses TRBV7-8 and TRBJ2-7; 12 bases align to TRBD2. The CDR3 is 14 amino acids. V dropped 4 bases and J dropped 2; count of bases not matched to a gene: 0. The germline V gene has CDR1 SGHVS and CDR2 FQNEAQ. CDR3 loop: CASSSSGGAYEQYF. DNA of the CDR3: TGTGCCAGCAGCTCTAGCGGGGGGGCCTACGAGCAGTACTTC. The entire variable domain, with the rest obtained from reference TRBV7-8 and TRBJ2-7, is as follows: GAGVSQSPRYKVAKRGQDVALRCDPISGHVSLFWYQQALGQGPEFLTYFQNEAQLDKSGLPSDRFFAERPEGSVSTLKIQRTQQEDSAVYLCASSSSGGAYEQYFGPGTRLTVT.

This clone was observed once. This chain connects TRBV28 to TRBJ1-2; D is unresolved. The CDR3 sequence is 11 residues long. The V gene lost 7 bases and the J gene lost 5 bases, with 8 bases spanning the gap. CDR1 MDHEN and CDR2 SYDVKM come from the germline V gene. This CDR3 is CASKNGYGYTF. CDR3 nucleotide sequence: TGTGCCAGCAAGAACGGGTATGGCTACACCTTC.

The chain combines TRBV7-9 with TRBJ2-3; D is possibly TRBD2 (6 bases). Germline-derived CDR1 and CDR2 are SEHNR and FQNEAQ (reference sequence). This CDR3 has 15 residues. Trimming took 5 bases from V and 0 from J, leaving 12 bases between them. The chain's CDR3 is CASSVRDLSTDTQYF. Here the CDR3 DNA reads TGTGCCAGCAGCGTACGGGACTTAAGCACAGATACGCAGTATTTT.

This clone was detected once. A junction boundary mismatches the germline segment, possibly from a read error. This same CDR3 is encoded by further DNA sequences in the sample. The V call is TRBV6-5, the J call TRBJ1-5, with unresolved D. CDR1 is MNHEY and CDR2 is SVGAGI in the germline V gene. The CDR3 has 14 residues. CDR3 nucleotide sequence: TGCGCCAGCAGTTACTTGGCAGGCTGGCAGCCCCAGCATTTT. Translation gives CASSYLAGWQPQHF.

This clone was observed a few times. The gene calls are TRBV7-2 and TRBJ1-5; no reliable D call. Per germline, CDR1 SGHTA and CDR2 FQGNSA. CDR3 length equals 13 residues. Trimming took 5 bases from V and 7 from J, leaving 12 bases between them. CDR3 nucleotides: TGTGCCAGCAGCCCGTCCCAGGACCAGCCCCAGCATTTT. Protein: CASSPSQDQPQHF.

The rearrangement uses TRBV6-2 or TRBV6-3 and TRBJ1-1; possible D gene TRBD1, 6 bases. There are 15 residues in the CDR3. In germline, CDR1 is MNHEY, CDR2 SVGEGT. The germline V and J ends were trimmed by 2 bases and 3 bases, with 13 bases remaining between them. The chain's CDR3 is CASSYPSTGHTEAFF. The CDR3 nucleotides read TGTGCCAGCAGTTACCCTTCGACAGGACACACTGAAGCTTTCTTT.

The CDR3 is CASGMILAGQVVPGGGYTF. The DNA for the CDR3 is TGTGCTAGTGGAATGATTTTAGCGGGACAGGTCGTCCCAGGGGGAGGCTACACCTTC. The rearrangement uses TRBV12-5 and TRBJ1-2, with 8 bases matching TRBD1. Germline assignment: CDR1 LGHNT and CDR2 FRNRAP. This CDR3 spans 19 amino acids. V was pared by 6 bases and J by 8 bases, with 26 bases of the junction left unmatched.

This clone has only a few counts. The chain employs TRBV6-5 and TRBJ2-1; 7 bases match TRBD1. Trimming cost V 6 bases and J 4 bases; bases outside gene matches: 3. The CDR3 is 13 amino acids. Germline lookup yields CDR1 MNHEY and CDR2 SVGAGI. The CDR3 sequence is CASRGTAYNEQFF. Here the CDR3 DNA reads TGTGCCAGCAGGGGGACAGCATACAATGAGCAGTTCTTC.

This clone was observed a single time. The chain recombines TRBV7-9 with TRBJ1-1, with TRBD1 matching 7 bases. The CDR3 spans 13 residues. In germline, CDR1 is SEHNR, CDR2 FQNEAQ (reference sequence). Trimming removed 2 bases from V and 3 bases from J; junction bases left unmatched: 0. CDR3 nucleotide sequence: TGTGCCAGCAGCTTACAGGGGGACACTGAAGCTTTCTTT. Translated: CASSLQGDTEAFF.

This chain uses TRBV9 with TRBJ2-1; tentatively, D is TRBD1 or TRBD2 (6 bases each). Germline CDR1 reads SGDLS; CDR2 reads YYNGEE. The CDR3 consists of 13 residues. Deletions cut 3 bases from V and 7 bases from J, with 11 bases between. The CDR3 DNA is TGTGCCAGCAGCGGGCAGGGGAGGAATGAGCAGTTCTTC. Protein sequence: CASSGQGRNEQFF.

V is TRBV6-5 and J is TRBJ2-5, with D tentatively TRBD2 (7 bases). The CDR3 consists of 12 residues. Trimming removed 8 bases from V and 7 bases from J, with 14 bases in between. CDR1 is MNHEY and CDR2 is SVGAGI in the germline V gene. CDR3 sequence (DNA): TGTGCCAGCTGTTTGAGGGGGGGGACCCAGTACTTC. Encoded protein: CASCLRGGTQYF.

The chain employs TRBV6-5 and TRBJ1-5; D is perhaps TRBD1 (6 bases). Looked up from germline, CDR1 is MNHEY and CDR2 is SVGAGI. The V end lost 6 bases, the J end lost 7 bases, and 13 bases lay between the germline ends. The CDR3 is made up of 13 amino acids. The CDR3 nucleotides are TGTGCCAGCAGACCAGCGGGGGGCCAGCCCCAGCATTTT. Its protein product is CASRPAGGQPQHF.